Below are 7 T cell receptor beta chains sequenced from a single sample in a study of brain T cells in children with intractable seizures. Sequencing used immunoSEQ multiplex PCR; TCRdb keeps in-frame clones, though not all of them. Counted here are 88,000 or so clones, under 95% occurring once; the ten biggest clones make up approximately 25%. Source: peripheral blood, taken at surgery. All receptors derive from a girl aged 2-9 years with Rasmussen encephalitis and intractable seizures.

The chain employs TRBV30 and TRBJ1-5, with D maybe TRBD1 (5 bases). CDR3 size: 13 residues. The V end lost 5 bases, the J end lost 6 bases, and 14 bases lay between the germline ends. Looked up from germline, CDR1 is GTSNPN and CDR2 is SVGIG (reference sequence). The chain's CDR3 is CAWGNTQGQPQHF. The CDR3 DNA reads as TGTGCCTGGGGGAACACTCAGGGTCAGCCCCAGCATTTT.

The chain couples TRBV30 to TRBJ1-2; 8 nucleotides line up with TRBD1. The CDR3 has 13 residues. Germline CDR1 reads GTSNPN; CDR2 reads SVGIG (reference sequence). After removal of 0 bases from V and 8 bases from J, the junction contained 5 bases not matched to a gene. CDR3 residues: CAWSVGQVAGYTF. CDR3 bases: TGTGCCTGGAGTGTGGGACAGGTGGCCGGCTACACCTTC.

The chain carries TRBV5-6 and TRBJ2-7; no clear D. In germline, CDR1 is SGHDT, CDR2 YYEEEE. V was cut by 0 bases and J by 2 bases, with 15 bases left in between. This CDR3 has 16 residues. The CDR3 protein is CASSLGGSIGPYEQYF. CDR3 nucleotide sequence: TGTGCCAGCAGCTTGGGGGGTTCAATCGGCCCCTACGAGCAGTACTTC.

The V gene is TRBV5-4, the J gene TRBJ2-2, with D perhaps matching TRBD2 (5 bases). The CDR3 spans 16 residues. Trimming shortened V by 0 bases and J by 0 bases, and 9 bases separated the two germline ends. Germline V gene sequence: CDR1 SGHNT, CDR2 YYREEE (reference sequence). In DNA, the CDR3 is TGTGCCAGCAGCTTGGCCCCGGGGTCGAACACCGGGGAGCTGTTTTTT. It is translated as CASSLAPGSNTGELFF.

The V gene is TRBV2, the J gene TRBJ1-4, with TRBD1 matching 11 bases. The V gene end was trimmed by 11 bases and the J gene end by 8 bases; junction bases not matched to a gene: 10. CDR1 is SNHLY, CDR2 FYNNEI, per germline. The CDR3 consists of 14 residues. Here the CDR3 reads CAGARDRGGEKLFF. The CDR3, as DNA: TGTGCCGGGGCCCGGGACAGGGGGGGAGAAAAACTGTTTTTT.

The table lists this clone with a count of one. The V gene is TRBV2, the J gene TRBJ1-1; D remains unclear. Germline CDR1 and CDR2: SNHLY and FYNNEI. The ends were cut back, 7 bases at V and 1 base at J, with 13 bases in the middle. The CDR3 contains 14 residues. As DNA, the CDR3 is TGTGCCAGCATTGCCTACTTAAAGAACACTGAAGCTTTCTTT. Translating it yields CASIAYLKNTEAFF.

This chain connects TRBV7-9 to TRBJ1-5; D unresolved. The length of the CDR3 is 13 residues. Germline assignment: CDR1 SEHNR and CDR2 FQNEAQ (reference sequence). V lost 5 bases, J lost 6 bases, and 11 bases lay in between. CDR3 protein: CASSEQSAQPQHF. CDR3 nucleotides: TGTGCCAGCAGCGAACAGTCGGCTCAGCCCCAGCATTTT. The full variable domain, completed using reference TRBV7-9 and TRBJ1-5, is DTGVSQNPRHKITKRGQNVTFRCDPISEHNRLYWYRQTLGQGPEFLTYFQNEAQLEKSRLLSDRFSAERPKGSFSTLEIQRTEQGDSAMYLCASSEQSAQPQHFGDGTRLSIL.